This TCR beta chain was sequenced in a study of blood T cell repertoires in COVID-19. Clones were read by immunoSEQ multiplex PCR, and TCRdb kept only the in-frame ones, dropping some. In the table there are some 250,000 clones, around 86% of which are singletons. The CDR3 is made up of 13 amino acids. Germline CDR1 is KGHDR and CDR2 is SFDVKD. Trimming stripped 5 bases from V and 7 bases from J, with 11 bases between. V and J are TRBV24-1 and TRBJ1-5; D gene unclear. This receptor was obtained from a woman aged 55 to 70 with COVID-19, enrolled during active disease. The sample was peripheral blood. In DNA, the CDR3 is TGTGCCACCAGTGGTCGGTCCGCCCAGCCCCAGCATTTT. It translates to CATSGRSAQPQHF.